Presented here are 7 T cell receptor beta chains from one specimen sequenced in a study of cytomegalovirus exposure and HLA in healthy donors. Clones were sequenced by immunoSEQ multiplex PCR, and TCRdb holds only the in-frame ones, with some missing. The sample contains approximately 120,000 clones, roughly 89% of which appear only once. Sequencing was done on a sample of PBMCs. The receptors come from a woman aged 18 to 35 in good health and CMV-seronegative.

The table lists this clone with a count of one. This rearrangement joins TRBV7-6 to TRBJ2-3; weak D call: TRBD1 (5 bases). Germline V gene lookup returns CDR1 SGHVS and CDR2 FNYEAQ. Trimming took 1 base from V and 6 from J, leaving 11 bases between them. This CDR3 comprises 14 residues. CDR3 amino acids: CASSLEGAGDTQYF. CDR3 nucleotides: TGTGCCAGCAGCTTAGAAGGGGCAGGGGATACGCAGTATTTT.

The rearrangement uses TRBV7-9 and TRBJ1-1, with D possibly TRBD1 on 6 matching bases. Trimming took off 5 bases at V and 1 base at J, with 8 bases between the two ends. CDR3 length: 13 amino acids. Germline V CDR1 and CDR2: SEHNR, FQNEAQ (reference sequence). CDR3 loop: CASSMTGNTEAFF. The CDR3 region has the DNA TGTGCCAGCAGCATGACAGGGAACACTGAAGCTTTCTTT.

The chain carries TRBV30 and TRBJ1-6; D is possibly TRBD1 (5 bases). From germline, CDR1 is GTSNPN and CDR2 SVGIG (reference sequence). The CDR3 totals 13 residues. The V end was cut by 7 bases, the J end by 8 bases, with 15 bases between. The CDR3 nucleotides read TGTGCCTCTTCAGGGATGTGGGATTCACCCCTCCACTTT. It encodes CASSGMWDSPLHF.

The genes are TRBV4-2 and TRBJ2-6, with 7 bases aligning to TRBD1. This CDR3 region has 19 residues. The ends lost 1 base at V and 0 bases at J; junction bases unmatched: 9. The germline CDR1 and CDR2 sequences are LGHNA and YNFKEQ. The CDR3 reads CASSQVEQGRFSGANVLTF. CDR3 in DNA: TGTGCCAGCAGCCAAGTTGAACAGGGGCGATTCTCTGGGGCCAACGTCCTGACTTTC.

The V call is TRBV2, the J call TRBJ1-4; TRBD1 might be the D (5 bases). The V gene lost 2 bases and the J gene lost 8 bases, with 18 bases spanning the gap. The germline CDR1 and CDR2 sequences are SNHLY and FYNNEI. The CDR3 covers 16 residues. CDR3 in amino acids: CASSEKVRGGWEKLFF. DNA of the CDR3: TGTGCCAGCAGTGAAAAGGTACGGGGGGGTTGGGAAAAACTGTTTTTT.

The chain uses TRBV2 and TRBJ2-3; 14 nucleotides match TRBD2. The V and J ends lost 5 bases and 6 bases, in that order; junction bases with no gene match: 7. This CDR3 is 16 amino acids long. The germline V gene encodes CDR1 SNHLY and CDR2 FYNNEI. The CDR3 coding sequence is TGTGCCAGCAGTCGCTCGACTAGCGGGGGGGCGGATACGCAGTATTTT. Encoded protein: CASSRSTSGGADTQYF.

V usage is TRBV9 and J usage is TRBJ2-5; perhaps TRBD1 as D (6 bases). Trimming cost V 3 bases and J 2 bases, with 14 bases left between them. The CDR3 is 15 residues long. Germline CDR1 SGDLS, CDR2 YYNGEE. The CDR3: CASSEQGSVQETQYF. CDR3 nucleotide sequence: TGTGCCAGCAGCGAACAGGGATCCGTACAAGAGACCCAGTACTTC.